The clone carrying this TCR beta chain was seen repeatedly, ten times or more. The source of the sample is a study of T cells after yellow fever vaccination. The CDR3 runs to 15 residues. V lost 4 bases and J lost 15; bases outside the gene matches: 14. CDR1 is SNHLY and CDR2 is FYNNEI in the germline V gene. Each CDR3 protein gets one entry after TCRdb re-called the 5' RACE reads with MiXCR. The table records hundreds of thousands of distinct CDR3 sequences, around 16% of them present only once. This clonotype originated in a man between 18 and 35 years old who received the YFV17D yellow fever vaccine. Material: PBMCs, obtained 4 to 6 days after the first yellow fever vaccination. The chain combines TRBV2 with TRBJ1-6; 8 bases map to TRBD1. The CDR3 nucleotides are TGTGCCAGCAGTGGGCTTCGGCAGGGGGCCCGACACCTCCACTTT. This sequence encodes CASSGLRQGARHLHF. The full variable domain, rest sourced from reference TRBV2 and TRBJ1-6, is EPEVTQTPSHQVTQMGQEVILRCVPISNHLYFYWYRQILGQKVEFLVSFYNNEISEKSEIFDDQFSVERPDGSNFTLKIRSTKLEDSAMYFCASSGLRQGARHLHFGNGTRLTVT.